The T cell receptor beta chain described here comes from a study of T cell changes during pregnancy in multiple sclerosis. TCRdb's copy holds only in-frame clones and misses some; the assay was immunoSEQ multiplex PCR. The data hold 90,000 to 120,000 clones, with about nine tenths observed a single time. Per the germline V gene, CDR1 is SGHAT and CDR2 is FQDESV (reference sequence). The CDR3 spans 17 residues. J lost 2 bases, V lost 0 bases, and 8 bases had no gene match. This chain links TRBV11-1 with TRBJ2-7, with 9 bases lining up with TRBD2. The sample in question was peripheral blood, obtained in the third trimester of pregnancy. The TCR comes from a female donor in good health, enrolled as a control in a pregnancy study. CDR3 nucleotides: TGTGCCAGCAGCTTAGCCGGGACACTAGCGGGTCCCTACGAGCAGTACTTC. Translated, it gives CASSLAGTLAGPYEQYF. The variable domain in full, with the rest retrieved from reference TRBV11-1 and TRBJ2-7, is EAEVAQSPRYKITEKSQAVAFWCDPISGHATLYWYRQILGQGPELLVQFQDESVVDDSQLPKDRFSAERLKGVDSTLKIQPAELGDSAMYLCASSLAGTLAGPYEQYFGPGTRLTVT.